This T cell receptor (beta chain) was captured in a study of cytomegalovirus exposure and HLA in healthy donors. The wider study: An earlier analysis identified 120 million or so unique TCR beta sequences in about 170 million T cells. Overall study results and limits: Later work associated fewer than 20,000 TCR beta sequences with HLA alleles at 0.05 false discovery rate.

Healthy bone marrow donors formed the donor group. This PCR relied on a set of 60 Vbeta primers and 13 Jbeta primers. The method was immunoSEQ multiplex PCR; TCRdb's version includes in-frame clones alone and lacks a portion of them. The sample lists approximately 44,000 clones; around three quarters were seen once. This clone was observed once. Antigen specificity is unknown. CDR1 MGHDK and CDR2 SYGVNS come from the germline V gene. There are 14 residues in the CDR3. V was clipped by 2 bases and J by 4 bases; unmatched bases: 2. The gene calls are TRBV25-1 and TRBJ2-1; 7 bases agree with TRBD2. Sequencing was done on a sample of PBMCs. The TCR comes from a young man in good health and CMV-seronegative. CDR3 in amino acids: CASSELGGYNEQFF. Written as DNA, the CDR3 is TGTGCCAGCAGTGAACTCGGGGGGTACAATGAGCAGTTCTTC.